A single sample is the source of the 21 T cell receptor beta chains below, sequenced in a study of control samples from healthy donors and cancer patients. Generated by immunoSEQ multiplex PCR, the TCRdb table keeps only in-frame clones and is missing some. The profile covers about 92,000 clones, with 82% appearing a single time and approximately 9.4% taken by the ten largest. Sequencing input: blood. Source of these receptors: a woman aged 60-75 years in good health.

This chain uses TRBV7-2 with TRBJ1-1, with unresolved D. This CDR3 has 13 residues. Germline values: CDR1 SGHTA, CDR2 FQGNSA. Between the trimmed V and J ends, which lost 6 bases and 1 base, there was a span of 9 bases. CDR3 nucleotides: TGTGCCAGCAGGCCCCAGCCGAACACTGAAGCTTTCTTT. Translated: CASRPQPNTEAFF.

The chain has TRBV4-2 and TRBJ2-1; 12 bases are shared with TRBD2. This CDR3 has 16 residues. The V gene's germline CDR1 is LGHNA and CDR2 YNFKEQ. The V gene end was trimmed by 4 bases and the J gene end by 7 bases; junction bases not matched to a gene: 8. CDR3 sequence: CASSRQTSGSLNEQFF. The CDR3 nucleotides are TGTGCCAGCAGCCGGCAGACTAGCGGGAGTTTGAATGAGCAGTTCTTC.

The count of this clone is one. The gene calls are TRBV6-6 and TRBJ1-5, with D possibly matching TRBD1 (5 bases). Trimming took off 10 bases at V and 6 bases at J, with 13 bases between the two ends. The CDR3 contains 12 residues. Germline CDR1 reads MNHNY; CDR2 reads SVGAGI (reference sequence). The CDR3 loop is CATITRGQPQHF. The CDR3 bases are TGTGCCACCATCACTAGGGGTCAGCCCCAGCATTTT.

The genes are TRBV14 and TRBJ2-2; D unresolved. V shed 5 bases and J shed 6 bases, with 7 bases lying between them. The CDR3 spans 12 residues. CDR1 and CDR2 from the germline V gene are SGHDN and FVKESK. In DNA form, the CDR3 reads TGTGCCAGCAGCACCCGGGCCGGGGAGCTGTTTTTT. Encoded protein: CASSTRAGELFF.

Notes on this clone: The same CDR3 can be traced to other DNA sequences in this sample. The CDR3: CASSIQGANTGELFF. For the CDR3, the DNA is TGTGCCAGTAGTATTCAGGGCGCGAACACCGGGGAGCTGTTTTTT. The J gene is TRBJ2-2, the V gene TRBV19; possible D gene TRBD1, 5 bases. The length of the CDR3 is 15 residues. Germline values: CDR1 LNHDA, CDR2 SQIVND (reference sequence). Trimming left V 3 bases short and J 0 bases short, with 8 bases between.

The chain links TRBV25-1 to TRBJ2-1, with TRBD2 matching 9 bases. With V trimmed by 4 bases and J by 1 base, 5 bases remained unmatched. This CDR3 comprises 16 residues. CDR1 is MGHDK and CDR2 is SYGVNS in the germline V gene. The CDR3 DNA reads TGTGCCAGCAGTGCACTAGCGGGTTTTTCCTACAATGAGCAGTTCTTC. Translation gives CASSALAGFSYNEQFF.

V usage is TRBV7-2 and J usage is TRBJ1-4; 9 bases align to TRBD1. The CDR3 runs 16 residues. The junction had 6 bases not matched to a gene; V was cut back by 5 bases and J by 2 bases. The germline gives CDR1 SGHTA, CDR2 FQGNSA. CDR3 bases: TGTGCCAGCAGCCAGGACAGGGGTGGGACTAATGAAAAACTGTTTTTT. Amino acid sequence: CASSQDRGGTNEKLFF.

The chain uses TRBV5-4 and TRBJ1-4, with D perhaps TRBD1 (5 bases). The germline V gene has CDR1 SGHNT and CDR2 YYREEE (reference sequence). This CDR3 has 15 residues. Trimming took 4 bases from V and 5 from J, leaving 15 bases between them. Here the CDR3 reads CASSPGQGGNEKLFF. The CDR3 DNA follows: TGTGCCAGCAGCCCTGGGCAGGGTGGGAATGAAAAACTGTTTTTT.

The chain carries TRBV2 and TRBJ1-2; a weak D match, TRBD1 (5 bases). V dropped 6 bases and J dropped 1 base, with 18 bases sitting between them. The germline gives CDR1 SNHLY, CDR2 FYNNEI. The CDR3 contains 16 residues. In DNA form, the CDR3 reads TGTGCCAGCAGGATGGGACGGGGAACTGATAACTATGGCTACACCTTC. Amino acid sequence: CASRMGRGTDNYGYTF. Full variable domain (outside the CDR3, taken from reference TRBV2 and TRBJ1-2): EPEVTQTPSHQVTQMGQEVILRCVPISNHLYFYWYRQILGQKVEFLVSFYNNEISEKSEIFDDQFSVERPDGSNFTLKIRSTKLEDSAMYFCASRMGRGTDNYGYTFGSGTRLTVV.

V usage is TRBV5-1 and J usage is TRBJ2-5; D not resolved. CDR1 and CDR2 (germline): SGHRS, YFSETQ. V dropped 0 bases and J dropped 5 bases, with 11 bases sitting between them. This CDR3 region has 14 residues. Written as DNA, the CDR3 is TGCGCCAGCAGCTTGGCGCAGAGGATGGAGACCCAGTACTTC. The encoded protein is CASSLAQRMETQYF.

The V and J genes are TRBV10-3 and TRBJ2-1, with TRBD2 matching over 7 bases. V was pared by 10 bases and J by 3 bases, with 12 bases of the junction left unmatched. From germline, CDR1 is ENHRY and CDR2 SYGVKD. This CDR3 is 15 amino acids long. For the CDR3, the DNA is TGTGCCACCCAATCAACCCTAGCGGACTACAATGAGCAGTTCTTC. Translation gives CATQSTLADYNEQFF.

The V gene is TRBV29-1, the J gene TRBJ1-1; D might be TRBD1 (6 bases). The CDR3 is 12 amino acids. V lost 7 bases, J lost 1 base, and 10 bases lay in between. Per germline, CDR1 SQVTM and CDR2 ANQGSEA. This CDR3 reads CSGTVGNTEAFF. CDR3 nucleotide sequence: TGCAGCGGGACAGTGGGGAACACTGAAGCTTTCTTT.

This clone was counted a few times. V is TRBV6-1 and J is TRBJ1-3; D may be TRBD1 (5 bases). This CDR3 region has 15 residues. Germline assignment: CDR1 MNHNS and CDR2 SASEGT. V lost 2 bases and J 2 bases, leaving 10 bases between the germline ends. CDR3 sequence reads: CASSETRGPGNTIYF. The CDR3 DNA is TGTGCCAGCAGTGAAACGAGGGGACCTGGAAACACCATATATTTT.

This clone came up many times. The J gene is TRBJ2-7, the V gene TRBV11-3; TRBD1 agrees at 8 bases. With 5 bases clipped from V and 2 bases from J, the junction kept 5 bases outside the gene matches. From germline, CDR1 is SGHNT and CDR2 YENEEA. CDR3 length: 14 residues. The DNA of the CDR3 is TGTGCCAGCAGCACCCGGGACAGGCCCTACGAGCAGTACTTC. It encodes CASSTRDRPYEQYF. Looking up the rest from reference TRBV11-3 and TRBJ2-7 gives the full variable domain: EAGVVQSPRYKIIEKKQPVAFWCNPISGHNTLYWYLQNLGQGPELLIRYENEEAVDDSQLPKDRFSAERLKGVDSTLKIQPAELGDSAVYLCASSTRDRPYEQYFGPGTRLTVT.

V is TRBV27 and J is TRBJ1-2; tentatively, D is TRBD1 (6 bases). The length of the CDR3 is 13 residues. CDR1 is MNHEY, CDR2 SMNVEV, per germline (reference sequence). With 8 bases removed from V and 3 bases from J, the gap between germline ends came to 13 bases. CDR3 coding DNA: TGTGCCAGCGCGAGGAGGGGGGACTATGGCTACACCTTC. This encodes CASARRGDYGYTF.

The V call is TRBV7-2, the J call TRBJ1-1, with D maybe TRBD1 (6 bases). V was clipped by 11 bases and J by 0 bases, with 16 bases between them. The CDR3 contains 14 residues. CDR1 is SGHTA, CDR2 FQGNSA, per germline. The CDR3 coding sequence is TGTGCCGGATACAGGGCCATCATGAACACTGAAGCTTTCTTT. Translation: CAGYRAIMNTEAFF.

This rearrangement joins TRBV29-1 to TRBJ2-7, with a possible D match to TRBD1 (6 bases). Trimming took 7 bases from V and 2 from J, leaving 18 bases between them. Per the germline V gene, CDR1 is SQVTM and CDR2 is ANQGSEA. This CDR3 contains 14 residues. For the CDR3, the DNA is TGCAGCGCCTCAACAGGGATAACGACCTACGAGCAGTACTTC. Protein product: CSASTGITTYEQYF.

The chain employs TRBV2 and TRBJ2-7; D is ambiguous. The CDR3 consists of 15 residues. Germline V gene data show CDR1 as SNHLY and CDR2 as FYNNEI. Trimming pared 7 bases from V and 0 bases from J, leaving 16 bases between. CDR3 nucleotides: TGTGCCAGCACCCTCGGTCGAACCAGCTCCTACGAGCAGTACTTC. This translates into CASTLGRTSSYEQYF.

The gene calls are TRBV10-1 and TRBJ1-2; 10 nucleotides align to TRBD1. The trim removed 10 bases at V and 7 bases at J, leaving 12 bases unmatched. The V gene's germline CDR1 is WNHNN and CDR2 SYGVQD (reference sequence). The CDR3 extends over 14 amino acids. As DNA, the CDR3 is TGCGCCATTCCGGGACAGGGGAACGGGAGTGGCTACACCTTC. Translation gives CAIPGQGNGSGYTF.

This clone has only one observation. The rearrangement links TRBV10-3 to TRBJ2-7; unclear D gene. V was pared by 3 bases and J by 5 bases, with 11 bases between. The CDR3 extends over 13 amino acids. Germline values: CDR1 ENHRY, CDR2 SYGVKD. CDR3 amino acids: CAISDGPVNEQYF. CDR3 coding DNA: TGTGCCATCAGTGATGGTCCCGTCAACGAGCAGTACTTC.

As concerns this clone: This same CDR3 is encoded by further DNA sequences in the sample. The chain is built from TRBV20-1 and TRBJ1-5; maybe TRBD1 (5 bases). The CDR3 totals 14 residues. Trimming removed 3 bases at V and 3 bases at J, with 12 bases between. Germline V gene lookup returns CDR1 DFQATT and CDR2 SNEGSKA (reference sequence). The CDR3 DNA reads TGCAGTGCTAGTCGCCCAGGGAACAATCAGCCCCAGCATTTT. It translates to CSASRPGNNQPQHF.